A selection of T cell receptor beta chains follows, all from one sample in a study of T cell repertoires in cytomegalovirus infection. TCRdb processed the reads anew with MiXCR; each CDR3 protein has one entry. The data hold 510,000 or so distinct CDR3 sequences, with around a quarter observed a single time. Material for sequencing was PBMCs. The receptor source for this set is a human donor in good health (CMV status not recorded). Some clones in this sample may be carry-over from other donors' samples. Each CDR3 is given with its conserved first and last residue. Fields, in order: V gene, J gene, D gene, clone size, CDR3 DNA, CDR3 protein. D genes are given only for firm matches. Clone sizes are given selectively: once, few, many, or a class where the clone is expanded.

>TRBV28|TRBJ1-1|TRBD1|few
TGTGCCAGCAGTTCCACAGGGGGCAGAGCTTTCTTT
CASSSTGGRAFF
>TRBV5-1|TRBJ2-2|TRBD1|.
TGCGCCAGCAGCGGCGAGGGACAGACCACCGGGGAGCTGTTTTTT
CASSGEGQTTGELFF
>TRBV20-1|TRBJ2-7|.|.
TGCAGTGCGTCAGATCAGTCTTTAAAGTACGAGCAGTACTTC
CSASDQSLKYEQYF
>TRBV7-8|TRBJ2-1|TRBD2|few
TGTGCCAGCAGCTTAGGGTCTGTTAGCGGGTACAATGAGCAGTTCTTC
CASSLGSVSGYNEQFF
>TRBV18|TRBJ1-1|.|many
TGTGCCAGCTCACCAGGGGCGGAATCGGAAGCTTTCTTT
CASSPGAESEAFF
>TRBV7-2|TRBJ1-3|.|many
TGTGCCAGCAGGACGTCCGGGACATCTGGAAACACCATATATTTT
CASRTSGTSGNTIYF
>TRBV7-2|TRBJ1-2|TRBD1|many
TGTGCCAGCAGCGGGGACAGCTATGGCTACACCTTC
CASSGDSYGYTF
>TRBV4-1|TRBJ1-2|.|many
TGCGCCAGCAGCCAAGAACAGATCTACACCTTC
CASSQEQIYTF
>TRBV12-3/TRBV12-4|TRBJ1-5|.|many
TGTGCCAGCAGCGCCCACCTAGGGGCCGGCAATCAGCCCCAGCATTTT
CASSAHLGAGNQPQHF
>TRBV5-6|TRBJ2-2|.|.
TGTGCCAGTTTCCCGGGACTGCGAAAGAGGGAGCTGTTTTTT
CASFPGLRKRELFF
>TRBV15|TRBJ2-5|TRBD1|.
TGTGCCACCAGCAAGACAGGGAGCCAAGAGACCCAGTACTTC
CATSKTGSQETQYF
>TRBV19|TRBJ2-4|TRBD1|.
TGTGCCAGTAGCGGACAGGGTCAAAACATTCAGTACTTC
CASSGQGQNIQYF
>TRBV7-9|TRBJ1-2|.|few
TGTGCCAGCAGCACACCCCTAGGGGCTTCCCTAGGCTACACCTTC
CASSTPLGASLGYTF
>TRBV24-1|TRBJ2-1|TRBD2|.
TGTGCCACCAGTGATCCAGCGGGGGAAGGACGCAATGAGCAGTTCTTC
CATSDPAGEGRNEQFF
>TRBV9|TRBJ2-1|.|.
TGTGCCAGCAGCGTCCGGGACGGGTACAATGAGCAGTTCTTC
CASSVRDGYNEQFF
>TRBV12-3/TRBV12-4|TRBJ2-7|TRBD2|.
TGTGCCAGCAGTCTCTCCTCGAGTAGCGGGAACTACGAGCAGTACTTC
CASSLSSSSGNYEQYF
>TRBV15|TRBJ1-3|.|.
TGTGCCACCAGGCTCTCGGGGGCCTCTGGAAACACCATATATTTT
CATRLSGASGNTIYF
>TRBV7-2|TRBJ2-5|.|many
TGTGCCAGCAGCTTCAACCGCCAAGAGACCCAGTACTTC
CASSFNRQETQYF
>TRBV2|TRBJ1-1|.|.
TGTGCCAGCAGTGAAGCGATCCCGAGGGGGGGGAACACTGAAGCTTTCTTT
CASSEAIPRGGNTEAFF
>TRBV6-2/TRBV6-3|TRBJ2-6|.|few
TGTGCCAGCAGTTACATTATCCCTCCTGGGGCCAACGTCCTGACTTTC
CASSYIIPPGANVLTF
>TRBV7-6|TRBJ2-5|.|many
TGTGCCAGCAGCCTCACCATGGGCCTTCAAGAGACCCAGTACTTC
CASSLTMGLQETQYF
>TRBV28|TRBJ2-5|.|few
TGTGCCAGCAGGGCTAGCTCCAGCCAAGAGACCCAGTACTTC
CASRASSSQETQYF
>TRBV20-1|TRBJ1-1|.|.
TGCAGTGCTAGAACACAGGTGAACACTGAAGCTTTCTTT
CSARTQVNTEAFF
>TRBV12-3/TRBV12-4|TRBJ2-5|.|many
TGTGCCAGCAGTTTGGGCGGCCAAGAGACCCAGTACTTC
CASSLGGQETQYF
>TRBV7-8|TRBJ2-7|.|many
TGTGCCAGCAGCTTAGCGTTATTCAGGGGGGCTCGAGAGCAGTACTTC
CASSLALFRGAREQYF
>TRBV7-6|TRBJ2-1|.|few
TGTGCCAGCACCTCCGAGTCTGAGCAGTTCTTC
CASTSESEQFF
>TRBV28|TRBJ2-1|.|few
TGTGCCAGCAGTTTTCGCGGACCGAACAATGAGCAGTTCTTC
CASSFRGPNNEQFF
>TRBV28|TRBJ1-1|TRBD1|.
TGTGCCGGTGGGACAGGGATGAACACTGAAGCTTTCTTT
CAGGTGMNTEAFF
>TRBV7-2|TRBJ2-7|.|many
TGTGCCAGCAGCGCAGGGACTTCCTACGAGCAGTACTTC
CASSAGTSYEQYF
>TRBV3-1|TRBJ2-6|.|few
TGTGCCAGCAGCCGAACCGGGGCCGGGGCCTCTGGGGCCAACGTCCTGACTTTC
CASSRTGAGASGANVLTF
>TRBV24-1|TRBJ2-3|.|.
TGTGCCACCAGCGAAACCCCCGGGGTAGAACGGTATTTT
CATSETPGVERYF
>TRBV5-4|TRBJ2-4|.|few
TGTGCCAGCAGCTTGGATGGTGGGCAGAAAAAAAACATTCAGTACTTC
CASSLDGGQKKNIQYF
>TRBV7-8|TRBJ2-3|.|few
TGTGCCAGCAGCCCCAGCCATGGGGCAGATACGCAGTATTTT
CASSPSHGADTQYF
>TRBV4-1|TRBJ1-3|TRBD1|.
TGCGCCAGCAGCCAAGGAACGGACAGGGTCAGGAACACCATATATTTT
CASSQGTDRVRNTIYF
>TRBV7-2|TRBJ2-2|.|many
TGTGCCAGCTCGGTCGGGGAGCTGTTTTTT
CASSVGELFF
>TRBV5-6|TRBJ2-1|TRBD2|once
TGTGCCAGCTCCCAAGCGGGAGACTACAATGAGCAGTTCTTC
CASSQAGDYNEQFF
>TRBV20-1|TRBJ1-2|.|.
TGCAGTGCCAAGACAAGTAACTATGGCTACACCTTC
CSAKTSNYGYTF
>TRBV6-2/TRBV6-3|TRBJ2-2|TRBD2|.
TGTGCCAGCAGTTACTCCGGGGGGTATTCGACCGGGGAGCTGTTTTTT
CASSYSGGYSTGELFF
>TRBV6-1|TRBJ2-1|.|few
TGTGCCAGCAGGGCAACGTACAATGAGCAGTTCTTC
CASRATYNEQFF
>TRBV5-4|TRBJ2-1|TRBD1|.
TGTGCCAGCAGGGACAGGGCGGACAATGAGCAGTTCTTC
CASRDRADNEQFF
>TRBV4-3|TRBJ2-3|TRBD2|.
TGCGCCAGCAGCCAAATGGGACTAGACACAGATACGCAGTATTTT
CASSQMGLDTDTQYF
>TRBV27|TRBJ1-4|.|.
TGTGCCAGCAGTCCGTCGGGCGGGGCGCGTAAACTGTTTTTT
CASSPSGGARKLFF
>TRBV6-1|TRBJ1-1|.|.
TGTGCCAGCAGTGACTCGGGATTGTGGACTGAAGCTTTCTTT
CASSDSGLWTEAFF
>TRBV7-6|TRBJ2-7|.|many
TGTGCCAGCAGCTTAGCGCACGGGGCTCGGGACGAGCAGTACTTC
CASSLAHGARDEQYF
>TRBV5-1|TRBJ2-5|.|.
TGCGCCAGCAGCTTCACCCGTGGCAGGAAAGAGACCCAGTACTTC
CASSFTRGRKETQYF
>TRBV6-1|TRBJ2-2|.|few
TGTGCCAGCAGTGAAGCGACGGGGCGGTGGAACACCGGGGAGCTGTTTTTT
CASSEATGRWNTGELFF
>TRBV28|TRBJ2-2|TRBD1|.
TGTGCCAGCAGTTTAGTCAGGGGGCAATCCACCGGGGAGCTGTTTTTT
CASSLVRGQSTGELFF
>TRBV7-9|TRBJ2-5|TRBD1|few
TGTGCCAGCAGCTTAGTATCAGCCGGACAGGACATTTTTCTAGAGACCCAGTACTTC
CASSLVSAGQDIFLETQYF
>TRBV7-2|TRBJ2-1|.|many
TGTGCCAGCAGCCCATACGGCGATGAGCAGTTCTTC
CASSPYGDEQFF
>TRBV9|TRBJ1-2|TRBD1|.
TGTGCCAGCAGCCTTGAGCAGGGGGCCGGCTATGGCTACACCTTC
CASSLEQGAGYGYTF
>TRBV28|TRBJ1-1|.|many
TGTGCCAGCAGTTTACTTACCAGGGGCACTGAAGCTTTCTTT
CASSLLTRGTEAFF
>TRBV18|TRBJ1-5|.|.
TGTGCCAGCCGAACCTCGTCCTCAGTGGGAGTCCAGCCCCAGCATTTT
CASRTSSSVGVQPQHF
>TRBV20-1|TRBJ2-5|.|.
TGCAGCGCCGAAGAATTTAGGGAGGAGACCCAGTACTTC
CSAEEFREETQYF
>TRBV10-3|TRBJ2-1|TRBD2|.
TGTGCCATCAGTGCAATCGGGACTAGCCCCAATGAGCAGTTCTTC
CAISAIGTSPNEQFF
>TRBV19|TRBJ2-1|.|.
TGTGCCAGTACGACACGTCCTTACAATGAGCAGTTCTTC
CASTTRPYNEQFF
>TRBV20-1|TRBJ2-1|.|.
TGCAGTGCTCCAGACTGGCAGAAGGGCAATGAGCAGTTCTTC
CSAPDWQKGNEQFF